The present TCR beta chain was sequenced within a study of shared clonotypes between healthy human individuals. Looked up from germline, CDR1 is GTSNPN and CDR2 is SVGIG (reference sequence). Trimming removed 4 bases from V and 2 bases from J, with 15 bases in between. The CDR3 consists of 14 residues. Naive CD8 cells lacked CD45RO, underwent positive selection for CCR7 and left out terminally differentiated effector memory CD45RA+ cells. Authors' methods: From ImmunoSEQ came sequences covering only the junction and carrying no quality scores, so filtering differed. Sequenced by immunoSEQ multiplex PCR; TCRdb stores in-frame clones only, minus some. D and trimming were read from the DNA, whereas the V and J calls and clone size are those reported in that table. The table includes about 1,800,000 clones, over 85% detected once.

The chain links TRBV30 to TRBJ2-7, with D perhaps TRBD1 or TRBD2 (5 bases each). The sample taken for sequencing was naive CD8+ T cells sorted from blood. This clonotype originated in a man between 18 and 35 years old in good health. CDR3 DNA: TGTGCCTGGACCCACCGGGACGGAGCCTACGAGCAGTACTTC. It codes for CAWTHRDGAYEQYF.